This T cell receptor beta chain is from a study of tumor-infiltrating lymphocytes in oesophageal squamous cell carcinoma. The CDR3 runs to 11 residues. The V end lost 8 bases, the J end lost 13 bases, and 15 bases lay between the germline ends. From germline, CDR1 is MNHNS and CDR2 SASEGT. TCRdb processed the PCR reads anew with MiXCR; each CDR3 protein has one entry. Among about 22,000 distinct CDR3 sequences, under 35% were seen once, and the ten largest hold approximately 20%. This clonotype was seen more than once but under ten times. Possible read error: a much larger clone is one base away. The source material was esophageal tumor tissue. The clonotype comes from a female donor with esophageal squamous cell carcinoma. The chain couples TRBV6-1 to TRBJ2-1, with D unclear. CDR3 nucleotide sequence: TGTGCCAGCCAGGCGGTCGGCCTCCAGTTCTTC. This gives the protein CASQAVGLQFF.